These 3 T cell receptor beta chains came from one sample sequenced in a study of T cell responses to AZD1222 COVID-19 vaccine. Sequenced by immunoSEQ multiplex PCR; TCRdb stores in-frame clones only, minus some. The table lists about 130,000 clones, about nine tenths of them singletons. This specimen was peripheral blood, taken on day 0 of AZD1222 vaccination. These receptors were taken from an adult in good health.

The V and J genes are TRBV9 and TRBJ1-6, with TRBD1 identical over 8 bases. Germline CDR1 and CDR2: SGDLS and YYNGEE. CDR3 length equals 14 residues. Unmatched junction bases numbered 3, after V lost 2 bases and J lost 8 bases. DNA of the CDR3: TGTGCCAGCAGCGTCCAGGGGGCCTATTCACCCCTCCACTTT. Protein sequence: CASSVQGAYSPLHF.

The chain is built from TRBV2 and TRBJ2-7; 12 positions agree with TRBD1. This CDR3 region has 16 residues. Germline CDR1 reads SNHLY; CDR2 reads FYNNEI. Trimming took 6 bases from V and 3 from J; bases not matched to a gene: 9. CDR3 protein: CASSPLGQGANYEQYF. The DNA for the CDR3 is TGTGCCAGCAGCCCTTTGGGACAGGGGGCGAACTACGAGCAGTACTTC.

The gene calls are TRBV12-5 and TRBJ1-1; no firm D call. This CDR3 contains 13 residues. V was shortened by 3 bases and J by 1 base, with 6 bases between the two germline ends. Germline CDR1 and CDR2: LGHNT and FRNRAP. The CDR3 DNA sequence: TGTGCTAGTGGTTTATCATGGAACACTGAAGCTTTCTTT. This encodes CASGLSWNTEAFF.